Reported below is one T cell receptor beta chain. The target of this receptor is not known. Base quality data are lacking; no much larger clone is found one base away. This entry is derived from a study of cytomegalovirus exposure and HLA in healthy donors (dated by TCRdb to 2016 to 2017). Study-level background: In an earlier analysis of approximately 500 of the donors, approximately 260 Gb of sequence data and 117 million unique TCR beta sequences from about 180 million T cells were reported. An early release covering roughly 640 HLA-typed donors comprised approximately 290 gigabases of sequencing data and around 80 million unique TCR sequences. The genetic ancestry cluster associated with self-reported Caucasian donors included roughly four fifths of the roughly 390 genotyped donors. The study aimed to test whether cataloging public T cell receptors could reveal signatures of past pathogen exposure. Using immunosequencing, the study profiled T cell repertoires from 550 to 750 subjects and related those repertoires to cytomegalovirus serostatus. Besides the first cohort of hundreds of subjects, a separate validation cohort made up of some 110 different subjects was used. High-throughput TCR immunosequencing, statistical association of individual TCRs with disease status, and machine learning were combined to predict cytomegalovirus infection status. To study patterns of TCR occurrence, a later analysis re-analyzed previously published TCR beta repertoires from 650 to 750 donors and added high-resolution HLA genotyping. In the later analysis, no new phenotypic data were used to find candidate immune exposures; instead, reliance was placed on TCR beta sequences and their occurrence across donors. An earlier analysis of some 500 of the donors used high-throughput TCR beta sequencing to judge whether each TCR beta V gene segment behaved as functional or pseudogenic. Alongside the repertoire data, information on donor age, sex, ethnicity and CMV serostatus was compiled. A later genetic analysis took genome-wide SNP genotypes for about 65% of the 666 donors and used that subset as a discovery cohort. All discovery cohort repertoires had been generated on a single sequencing platform. Both class I and class II loci were covered by HLA typing, at four-digit resolution. The number of donors typed differed by locus, with roughly 629-640 for A, B, C, DRB1 and DQB1, 522 for DQA1, 606 for DPA1, and around 460 for DPB1. Because of strong linkage in the cohort, 4 to 6 DR-DQ haplotypes were treated as single units for association and clustering. On average, 235,054 unique TCR beta nucleotide sequences were sequenced per donor among some 420 genotyped donors of the cohort, with approximately 18% of those sequences being non-productive.

What the research found in general, with its limitations: In this cohort, only TCR beta chains were sequenced, and detectable features were limited by the absence of alpha or paired-chain data. A later genetic analysis reported fewer N-insertions in productive TCRs among donors in an Asian-associated ancestry cluster than the roughly 650-donor mean. The only immune exposure information available for the cohort was CMV serostatus. In an earlier analysis of some 550 of the donors, most TCR beta V segments were observed in productive rearrangements about 90% or about 30% of the time, broadly matching IMGT annotations. A group of highly shared sequence variants was considered likely to be a technical artifact of the sequencing pipeline. V-gene and J-gene trimming of TCR beta chains was associated with a missense DCLRE1C variant in a later genetic analysis, and the association was replicated in an independent cohort. Strong co-occurrence of HLA alleles, especially DR and DQ, made assigning TCR associations to individual alleles difficult. Most TCR sequences were seen in very few donors, while some public TCRs were found in many individuals. According to the authors, the approach could potentially be generalized to other disease states and immunological phenotypes. Three of the identified cytomegalovirus-associated TCR beta chains were confirmed in vitro to be specific for cytomegalovirus antigens. A further reported finding was that TCR beta sequences accurately predicted the HLA-A and HLA-B alleles for most subjects in the first cohort. Correlated functional status among segregating V segments might be attributable to linkage disequilibrium, but an unknown experimental factor could not be ruled out. In both the original and validation cohorts, the classifier was reported to diagnose cytomegalovirus status with high specificity and sensitivity. Approximately 18 rarely observed V segments, including chromosome 9 orphons, were excluded from the earlier analysis of several hundred of the donors because counts were too low. Sequencing depth was assumed to be roughly uniform across donors in the presence/absence analyses, though that assumption may not hold. Most CMV-associated TCR beta chains appeared to be HLA-restricted in a later analysis, and the HLA associations seemed to be driven largely by CMV exposure. A later analysis associated 17,000 or so TCR beta sequences with specific HLA alleles at a false discovery rate of 0.05. HLA typing was unavailable for some donors at each locus, so association tests used only the typed subset. In the study, approximately 160 TCR beta chains were listed as associated with cytomegalovirus. Several of the top co-occurrence clusters appeared to be linked to parvovirus B19, influenza, CMV and Epstein-Barr virus, according to a later analysis. A later analysis found that HLA-associated TCR beta chains were more clonally expanded and had lower generation probabilities than equally common non-associated chains. In a later analysis, TCR association rates were found to vary across HLA loci, with the most associated TCRs seen for DRB1 alleles and the fewest for HLA-C alleles.

Libraries were prepared through the immunoSEQ multiplex PCR assay. For the multiplex PCR, a mixture combining 60 forward primers for TCR Vbeta segments and 13 reverse primers for TCR Jbeta segments was used. The CDR3 region of rearranged TCR beta genes was amplified from genomic DNA by a multiplex PCR assay. The Illumina HiSeq System was used to sequence the amplified TCR beta libraries as 87-base-pair reads. The authors' analysis ran thus. A later analysis counted approximately 74 million unique TCR beta chains across the 700 or so repertoires, and around 9.9 million of these chains were shared by at least two donors. A nearest-neighbor algorithm error-corrected the raw reads and collapsed the reads into unique sequences, merging closely related sequences to remove PCR and sequencing errors. CDR3 sequences were aligned to IMGT reference sequences to assign V, D and J gene segments. For a sequence to be retained, a match of at least six nucleotides to both a V gene segment and a J gene segment was required. Rearrangements were classified as productive when the CDR3 lacked stop codons and remained in frame with V and J, and all other rearrangements were classified as non-productive. Following IMGT convention, CDR3 was defined as the stretch from the second conserved V-encoded cysteine up to the conserved J-encoded phenylalanine. Sequences without an unambiguous match to a single V gene segment were excluded from the earlier analysis of a few hundred of the donors. In an earlier analysis of approximately 560 of the donors, a V segment was called functional when productive rearrangements were above 56.7%, and segregating when the standard deviation between donors exceeded 5%. A statistical classification framework was built for diagnosing cytomegalovirus status from the catalog of TCR beta chain sequences. A later analysis assigned V and J genes by comparing TCR nucleotide sequences with IMGT/GENE-DB human TR gene sequences. Using the TCRdist pipeline, a later analysis assigned CDR3 sequences along with most-parsimonious VDJ recombination scenarios. A later analysis defined each TCR beta chain by its CDR3 amino acid sequence plus V-gene family, and excluded reads lacking a unique V-gene family. To address suspected cross-contamination and a sequencing artifact, a later analysis removed a few hundred highly shared, low-generation-probability nucleotide sequences. In a later analysis, a clonal expansion index was calculated for each public chain from normalized within-repertoire ranks of inferred template counts. In a later analysis, generation probabilities were computed using a VDJ recombination model fitted to out-of-frame rearrangements, and the results were checked against IGoR. A later analysis scored TCR-TCR, TCR-HLA and TCR-CMV co-occurrence with hypergeometric tests, applying a repertoire-size bias correction to TCR pairs. A later analysis estimated false discovery rates by permuting HLA or CMV assignments 20 times. In a later analysis, co-occurring TCRs were grouped using DBSCAN, with TCRdist sequence similarity added in when clustering inside HLA-allele-positive subsets. Co-occurrence clustering excluded repertoires with fewer than 30,000 or more than 120,000 public chains, plus five with anomalous nucleotide sharing. Drawn from immuneACCESS, this table holds only the in-frame rearrangements with V and J called that TCRdb kept. Clones are partly lost; checked studies trace under half to an unresolved V gene and leave the rest unexplained. V, J and clone size derive from that table, while D and trimming were established from the DNA sequence. Here the sample has some 140,000 clones; 80% occur a single time. About 2% of the sample is in the top ten clones.

The cohort comprised approximately 700 healthy bone marrow donors. All cohort members were sampled while nominally healthy, although unrecorded immune exposures were likely present. The donor was CMV seronegative and was included in the group of 352 seronegative cohort members. Every donor gave a peripheral blood sample, and the peripheral blood mononuclear cells from that sample were used for TCR beta sequencing. The Qiagen DNeasy Blood Extraction Kit was used to extract genomic DNA from the blood cell samples. Sequencing was performed on PBMCs. The sequence derives from a man aged 25 to 45 in good health and CMV-seronegative.

The CDR3 region has the sequence CASSLRLLGSTDTQYF. The nucleotide sequence reads as follows: TGCGCCAGCAGCCTCCGACTTTTGGGTAGCACAGATACGCAGTATTTT. The rearrangement joined TRBV4-3 to TRBJ2-3; the D gene identity is not certain. For CDR1 and CDR2, the germline V gene lists LGHNA and YSLEER. Trimming takes 4 bases from V and 0 bases from J, and the germline ends sit 14 bases apart. Spanning cysteine to phenylalanine, the CDR3 consists of 16 amino acids. The CDR3 DNA has 48 bases and is translated from base 1.